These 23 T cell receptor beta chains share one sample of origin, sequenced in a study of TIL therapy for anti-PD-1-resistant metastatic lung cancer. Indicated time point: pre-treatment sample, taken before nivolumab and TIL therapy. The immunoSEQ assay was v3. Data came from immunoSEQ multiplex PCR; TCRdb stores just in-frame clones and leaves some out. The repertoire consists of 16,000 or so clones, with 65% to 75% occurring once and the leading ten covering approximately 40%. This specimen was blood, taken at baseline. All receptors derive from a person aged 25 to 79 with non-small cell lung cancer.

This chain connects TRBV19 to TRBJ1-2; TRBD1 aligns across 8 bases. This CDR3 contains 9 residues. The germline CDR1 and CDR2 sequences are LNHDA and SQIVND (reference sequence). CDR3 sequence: CKTGDGYTF. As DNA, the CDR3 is TGTAAGACAGGGGACGGCTACACCTTC.

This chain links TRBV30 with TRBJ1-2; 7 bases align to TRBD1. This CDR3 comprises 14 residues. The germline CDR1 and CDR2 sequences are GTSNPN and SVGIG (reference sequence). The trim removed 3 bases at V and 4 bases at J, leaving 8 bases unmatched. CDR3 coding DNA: TGTGCCTGGAGAGATAGGGGGCCCGGCTATGGCTACACCTTC. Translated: CAWRDRGPGYGYTF.

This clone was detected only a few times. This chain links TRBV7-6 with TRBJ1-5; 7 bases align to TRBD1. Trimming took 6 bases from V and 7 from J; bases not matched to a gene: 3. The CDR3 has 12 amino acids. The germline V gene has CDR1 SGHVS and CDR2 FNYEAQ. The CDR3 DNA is TGTGCCAGCAGTCCACAGGGGCAGCCCCAGCATTTT. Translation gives CASSPQGQPQHF.

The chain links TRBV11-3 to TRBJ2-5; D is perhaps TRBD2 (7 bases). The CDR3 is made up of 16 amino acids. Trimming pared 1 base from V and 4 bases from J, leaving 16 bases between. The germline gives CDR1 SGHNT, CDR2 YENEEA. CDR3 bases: TGTGCCAGCAGCTTAGTCGGGGGGCTCGGGTTAGAGACCCAGTACTTC. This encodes CASSLVGGLGLETQYF.

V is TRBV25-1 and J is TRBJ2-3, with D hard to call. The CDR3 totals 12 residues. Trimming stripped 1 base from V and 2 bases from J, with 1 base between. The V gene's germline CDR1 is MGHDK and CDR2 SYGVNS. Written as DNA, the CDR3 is TGTGCCAGCAGTGAATCCACAGATACGCAGTATTTT. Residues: CASSESTDTQYF.

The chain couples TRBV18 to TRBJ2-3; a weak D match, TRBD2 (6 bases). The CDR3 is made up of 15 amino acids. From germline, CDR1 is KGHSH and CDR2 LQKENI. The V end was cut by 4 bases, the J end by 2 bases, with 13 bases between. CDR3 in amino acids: CASSLSGGNTDTQYF. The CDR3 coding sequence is TGTGCCAGCTCACTAAGCGGAGGGAACACAGATACGCAGTATTTT.

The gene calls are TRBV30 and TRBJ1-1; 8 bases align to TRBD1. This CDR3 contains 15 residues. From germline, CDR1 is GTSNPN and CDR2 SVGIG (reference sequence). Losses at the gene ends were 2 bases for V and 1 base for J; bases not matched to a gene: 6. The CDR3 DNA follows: TGTGCCTGGAGTATGGGGACAGGAGCGAACACTGAAGCTTTCTTT. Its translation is CAWSMGTGANTEAFF.

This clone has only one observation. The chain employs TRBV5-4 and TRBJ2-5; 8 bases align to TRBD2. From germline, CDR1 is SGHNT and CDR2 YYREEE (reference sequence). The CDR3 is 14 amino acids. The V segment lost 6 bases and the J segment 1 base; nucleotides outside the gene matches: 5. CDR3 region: CASNSGGTQETQYF. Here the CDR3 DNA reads TGTGCCAGCAATTCGGGGGGGACCCAAGAGACCCAGTACTTC.

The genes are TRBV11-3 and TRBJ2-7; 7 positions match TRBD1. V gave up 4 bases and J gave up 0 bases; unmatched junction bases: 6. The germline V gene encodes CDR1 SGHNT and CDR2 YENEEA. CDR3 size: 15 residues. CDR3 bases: TGTGCCAGCAGCTCTAGAGGGACAGACTCCTACGAGCAGTACTTC. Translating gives CASSSRGTDSYEQYF.

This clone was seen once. The CDR3 loop is CASETGTGANVLTF. DNA for the CDR3: TGTGCCAGCGAGACAGGGACAGGGGCCAACGTCCTGACTTTC. V gene TRBV9 combines with J gene TRBJ2-6, with 7 bases aligning to TRBD1. There are 14 residues in the CDR3. The junction had 5 bases not matched to a gene; V was cut back by 7 bases and J by 4 bases. Per germline, CDR1 SGDLS and CDR2 YYNGEE.

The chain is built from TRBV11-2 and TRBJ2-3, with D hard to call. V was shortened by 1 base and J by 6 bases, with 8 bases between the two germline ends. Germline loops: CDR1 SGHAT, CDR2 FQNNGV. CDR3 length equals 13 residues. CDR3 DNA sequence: TGTGCCAGCAGCTTAGTCAGGTCGGATACGCAGTATTTT. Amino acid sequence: CASSLVRSDTQYF.

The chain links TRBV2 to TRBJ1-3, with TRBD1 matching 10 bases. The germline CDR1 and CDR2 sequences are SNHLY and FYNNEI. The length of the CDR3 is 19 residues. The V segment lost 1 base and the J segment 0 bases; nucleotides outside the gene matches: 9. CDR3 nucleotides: TGTGCCAGCAGTGAAGTAGACAGGGGGCCACCCTACTCTGGAAACACCATATATTTT. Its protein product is CASSEVDRGPPYSGNTIYF. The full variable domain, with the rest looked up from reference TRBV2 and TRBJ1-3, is EPEVTQTPSHQVTQMGQEVILRCVPISNHLYFYWYRQILGQKVEFLVSFYNNEISEKSEIFDDQFSVERPDGSNFTLKIRSTKLEDSAMYFCASSEVDRGPPYSGNTIYFGEGSWLTVV.

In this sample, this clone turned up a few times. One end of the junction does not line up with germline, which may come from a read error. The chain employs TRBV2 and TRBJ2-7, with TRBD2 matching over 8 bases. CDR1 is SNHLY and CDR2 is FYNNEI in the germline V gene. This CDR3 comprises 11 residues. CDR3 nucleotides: TGTGCCAGCAGTGTCCTAGCGGGCGCGGGCTTC. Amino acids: CASSVLAGAGF.

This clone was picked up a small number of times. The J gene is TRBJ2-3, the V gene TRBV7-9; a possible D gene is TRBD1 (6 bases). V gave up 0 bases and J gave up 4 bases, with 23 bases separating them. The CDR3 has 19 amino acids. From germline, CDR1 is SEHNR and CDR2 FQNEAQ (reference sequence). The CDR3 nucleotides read TGTGCCAGCAGCTTAGCCCTCCGCACCCAAATAGCAGGGGCAGATACGCAGTATTTT. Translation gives CASSLALRTQIAGADTQYF. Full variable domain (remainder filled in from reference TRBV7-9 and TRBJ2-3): DTGVSQNPRHKITKRGQNVTFRCDPISEHNRLYWYRQTLGQGPEFLTYFQNEAQLEKSRLLSDRFSAERPKGSFSTLEIQRTEQGDSAMYLCASSLALRTQIAGADTQYFGPGTRLTVL.

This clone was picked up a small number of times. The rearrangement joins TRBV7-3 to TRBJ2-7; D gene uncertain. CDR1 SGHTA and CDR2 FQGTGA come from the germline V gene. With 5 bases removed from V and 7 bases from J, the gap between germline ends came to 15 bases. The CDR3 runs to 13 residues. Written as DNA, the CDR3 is TGTGCCAGCAGCCCCAGCCCCCTGGGGGAGCAGTACTTC. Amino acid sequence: CASSPSPLGEQYF.

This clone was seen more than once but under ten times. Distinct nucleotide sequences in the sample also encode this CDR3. In nucleotides, the CDR3 is TGTGCCAGCAGTGAGGCAAACCTAAACACTGAAGCTTTCTTT. This codes for CASSEANLNTEAFF. J is TRBJ1-1 and V is TRBV2; D gene unclear. The V and J ends lost 3 bases and 2 bases respectively, with 10 bases between them. CDR3 length: 14 residues. Germline V CDR1 and CDR2: SNHLY, FYNNEI.

Here the CDR3 DNA reads TGTGCCAGCAGCCAAGACAGGGTCCAAGAGACCCAGTACTTC. Translation gives CASSQDRVQETQYF. J is TRBJ2-5 and V is TRBV27, with 7 bases fitting TRBD1. The CDR3 consists of 14 residues. V shed 6 bases, J shed 1 base, and the junction held 5 bases outside the gene matches. CDR1 and CDR2 (germline): MNHEY, SMNVEV (reference sequence).

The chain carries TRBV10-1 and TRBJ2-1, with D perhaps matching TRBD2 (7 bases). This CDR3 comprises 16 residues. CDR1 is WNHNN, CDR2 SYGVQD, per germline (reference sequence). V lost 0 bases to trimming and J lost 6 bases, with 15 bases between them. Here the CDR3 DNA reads TGCGCCAGCAGTGAGTCCGGCGGGGGCCCCCTCAATGAGCAGTTCTTC. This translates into CASSESGGGPLNEQFF.

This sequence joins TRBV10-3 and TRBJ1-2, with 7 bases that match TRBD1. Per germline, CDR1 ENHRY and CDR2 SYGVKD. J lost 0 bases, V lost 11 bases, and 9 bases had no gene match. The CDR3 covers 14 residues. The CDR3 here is CAARGQIANYGYTF. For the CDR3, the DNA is TGTGCCGCCCGGGGACAGATAGCTAACTATGGCTACACCTTC.

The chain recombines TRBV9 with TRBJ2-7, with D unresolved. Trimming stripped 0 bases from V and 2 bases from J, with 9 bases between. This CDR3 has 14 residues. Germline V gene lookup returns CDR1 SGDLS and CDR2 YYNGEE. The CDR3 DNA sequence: TGTGCCAGCAGCGTAGACGGCGACCCCTACGAGCAGTACTTC. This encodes CASSVDGDPYEQYF.

The CDR3 sequence: CASSTQQNTGELFF. The CDR3 DNA reads as TGCGCCAGCAGTACGCAACAAAACACCGGGGAGCTGTTTTTT. The chain employs TRBV10-1 and TRBJ2-2; unclear D gene. This CDR3 spans 14 amino acids. With 5 bases removed from V and 2 bases from J, the gap between germline ends came to 9 bases. Germline assignment: CDR1 WNHNN and CDR2 SYGVQD (reference sequence).

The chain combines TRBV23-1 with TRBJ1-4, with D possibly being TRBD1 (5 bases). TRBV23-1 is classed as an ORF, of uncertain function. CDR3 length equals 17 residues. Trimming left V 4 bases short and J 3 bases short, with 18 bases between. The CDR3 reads CASSPRQICRSNEKLFF. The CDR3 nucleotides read TGCGCCAGCAGTCCACGACAGATTTGTCGTTCTAATGAAAAACTGTTTTTT.

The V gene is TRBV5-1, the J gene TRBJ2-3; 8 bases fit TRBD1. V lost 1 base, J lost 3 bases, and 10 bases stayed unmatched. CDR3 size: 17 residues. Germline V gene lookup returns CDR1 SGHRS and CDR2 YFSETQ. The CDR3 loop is CASSLRSTGVLTDTQYF. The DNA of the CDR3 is TGCGCCAGCAGCTTGCGGTCGACAGGGGTTTTAACAGATACGCAGTATTTT.